The 30 T cell receptor beta chains in this list originate from one sample, sequenced in a study of cytomegalovirus exposure and HLA in healthy donors. The PCR employed 60 Vbeta primers together with 13 Jbeta primers. Method: immunoSEQ multiplex PCR; TCRdb's copy keeps in-frame clones and lacks some. The data hold about 83,000 clones, with around 76% observed a single time. Sequencing was done on a sample of PBMCs. Every receptor here comes from a man between 18 and 29 years old in good health and CMV-seropositive.

J is TRBJ2-3 and V is TRBV10-3, with D possibly matching TRBD2 (5 bases). Germline CDR1 ENHRY, CDR2 SYGVKD. This CDR3 spans 15 amino acids. V lost 5 bases, J lost 4 bases, and 16 bases lay in between. CDR3: CAISSLSGGPDTQYF. In nucleotides, the CDR3 is TGTGCCATCAGTTCCCTGAGTGGAGGCCCAGATACGCAGTATTTT.

The chain recombines TRBV28 with TRBJ1-2; possibly TRBD1 for D (6 bases). Trimming removed 8 bases at V and 2 bases at J, with 12 bases between. The CDR3 has 13 residues. Germline V gene sequence: CDR1 MDHEN, CDR2 SYDVKM. The CDR3 coding sequence is TGTGCCAGCTGGAGTGACAGGAACTATGGCTACACCTTC. It codes for CASWSDRNYGYTF.

The V call is TRBV15, the J call TRBJ1-3, with a tentative D call TRBD1 (6 bases). V was trimmed by 3 bases and J by 4 bases, leaving 10 bases between them. Germline V lookup: CDR1 LNHNV, CDR2 YYDKDF (reference sequence). The CDR3 is made up of 14 amino acids. The CDR3 bases are TGTGCCACCAGCAGGGGACAAATCGGAAACACCATATATTTT. Translation gives CATSRGQIGNTIYF.

The V gene is TRBV10-3, the J gene TRBJ2-2; 7 positions agree with TRBD2. CDR1 ENHRY and CDR2 SYGVKD come from the germline V gene. CDR3 length: 15 residues. With V trimmed by 7 bases and J by 6 bases, 11 bases remained unmatched. The CDR3 sequence is CAITGAGEGAGELFF. CDR3 DNA: TGTGCCATCACCGGGGCGGGAGAAGGGGCCGGGGAGCTGTTTTTT.

The V call is TRBV28, the J call TRBJ2-2; D may be TRBD1 (6 bases). The CDR3 consists of 20 residues. Germline-derived CDR1 and CDR2 are MDHEN and SYDVKM. Trimming pared 2 bases from V and 0 bases from J, leaving 22 bases between. CDR3 nucleotides: TGTGCCAGCAGTTTAGGGAGACGGGGAAGGGACACCGCGAACACCGGGGAGCTGTTTTTT. Amino acids: CASSLGRRGRDTANTGELFF.

On this clone: Other DNA sequences in this sample translate to the same CDR3. The V and J genes are TRBV29-1 and TRBJ1-1; the D gene is possibly TRBD1 (5 bases). With 6 bases removed from V and 0 bases from J, the gap between germline ends came to 5 bases. CDR3 size: 11 residues. Per the germline V gene, CDR1 is SQVTM and CDR2 is ANQGSEA. The CDR3 nucleotides read TGCAGCGTAGGGGTGAACACTGAAGCTTTCTTT. It encodes CSVGVNTEAFF.

This clone has only a few counts. This rearrangement joins TRBV6-5 to TRBJ1-1; no definite D call. CDR1 MNHEY and CDR2 SVGAGI come from the germline V gene. Deletions cut 6 bases from V and 0 bases from J, with 11 bases between. The CDR3 is 14 residues long. DNA for the CDR3: TGTGCCAGCAGAATCGAGCAGGTGAACACTGAAGCTTTCTTT. Amino acid sequence: CASRIEQVNTEAFF.

The V call is TRBV2, the J call TRBJ2-1; a weak D match, TRBD2 (6 bases). Per the germline V gene, CDR1 is SNHLY and CDR2 is FYNNEI. The V end lost 7 bases, the J end lost 3 bases, and 16 bases lay between the germline ends. The CDR3 covers 15 residues. The CDR3 region is CASMSLRGRYNEQFF. DNA for the CDR3: TGTGCCAGCATGTCCCTGCGGGGTCGCTACAATGAGCAGTTCTTC.

The J gene is TRBJ2-3, the V gene TRBV28; TRBD2 matches 7 bases. CDR1 and CDR2 (germline): MDHEN, SYDVKM. The CDR3 spans 15 residues. J gave up 2 bases and V 5 bases, and 7 bases lay outside the gene matches. In DNA form, the CDR3 reads TGTGCCAGCAGTCGAGCGGGACTATCCACAGATACGCAGTATTTT. It codes for CASSRAGLSTDTQYF.

The chain employs TRBV5-1 and TRBJ1-3, with 7 bases that match TRBD1. The CDR3 length is 14 residues. The germline CDR1 and CDR2 sequences are SGHRS and YFSETQ. V lost 4 bases, J lost 0 bases, and 1 base stayed unmatched. CDR3 sequence reads: CASSRDSSGNTIYF. The DNA for the CDR3 is TGCGCCAGCAGCCGGGACAGCTCTGGAAACACCATATATTTT.

The chain couples TRBV6-1 to TRBJ2-7, with 10 bases lining up with TRBD1. The germline V gene encodes CDR1 MNHNS and CDR2 SASEGT. J gave up 2 bases and V 1 base, and 2 bases lay outside the gene matches. This CDR3 region has 15 residues. The CDR3 nucleotides read TGTGCCAGCAGTGAAGTGGGGACAGGGGCCTACGAGCAGTACTTC. This translates into CASSEVGTGAYEQYF.

The chain combines TRBV4-1 with TRBJ1-1; D is possibly TRBD1 (5 bases). Germline V gene data show CDR1 as MGHRA and CDR2 as YSYEKL. The CDR3 has 14 residues. V lost 1 base and J lost 9, with 15 bases in between. The CDR3 loop is CASSQAIGAVQAFF. CDR3 DNA sequence: TGCGCCAGCAGCCAAGCGATAGGGGCAGTTCAAGCTTTCTTT.

This clone was observed a handful of times. CDR3 DNA sequence: TGTGCCAGCAGCTTGGACCTAGCGCAGAACGAGCAGTACTTC. This translates into CASSLDLAQNEQYF. The V and J genes are TRBV5-6 and TRBJ2-7, with TRBD2 as a possible D gene (6 bases). CDR1 is SGHDT and CDR2 is YYEEEE in the germline V gene. The CDR3 consists of 14 residues. V was pared by 0 bases and J by 5 bases, with 12 bases between.

The CDR3 spells CASSDAQGSYGYTF. CDR3 sequence (DNA): TGCGCCAGCAGTGACGCCCAGGGGAGCTATGGCTACACCTTC. The J gene is TRBJ1-2, the V gene TRBV10-2; D perhaps matches TRBD1 (6 bases). V dropped 3 bases and J dropped 4 bases, with 12 bases sitting between them. In germline, CDR1 is WSHSY, CDR2 SAAADI. The CDR3 spans 14 residues.

The rearrangement links TRBV13 to TRBJ2-3; TRBD2 aligns across 8 bases. The CDR3 loop spans 16 amino acids. Germline CDR1 is PRHDT and CDR2 is FYEKMQ (reference sequence). The ends lost 1 base at V and 5 bases at J; junction bases unmatched: 8. CDR3 protein: CASSLEGTGGEDTQYF. The CDR3 DNA reads as TGTGCCAGCAGCTTAGAAGGAACGGGAGGGGAAGATACGCAGTATTTT.

Only a few counts were recorded for this clone. One end of the junction is discordant with germline, which a read error may explain. V is TRBV5-1 and J is TRBJ1-4, with TRBD1 as a possible D gene (6 bases). This CDR3 is built from 13 residues. Germline CDR1 and CDR2: SGHRS and YFSETQ. The CDR3 nucleotides are TGCGCCAGCAGCTTGGAGTGGGGACAAGTCGGTTCGTTT. This codes for CASSLEWGQVGSF. Supplemented by reference TRBV5-1 and TRBJ1-4, the full variable domain reads KAGVTQTPRYLIKTRGQQVTLSCSPISGHRSVSWYQQTPGQGLQFLFEYFSETQRNKGNFPGRFSGRQFSNSRSEMNVSTLELGDSALYLCASSLEWGQVGSFGSGTQLSVL.

This rearrangement joins TRBV2 to TRBJ2-1; maybe TRBD1 (5 bases). This CDR3 contains 15 residues. Germline values: CDR1 SNHLY, CDR2 FYNNEI. The V gene lost 7 bases and the J gene lost 0 bases, with 13 bases spanning the gap. The CDR3 DNA reads as TGTGCCAGCAAAAATGGGGCGGACTCCTACAATGAGCAGTTCTTC. Translation: CASKNGADSYNEQFF. The full variable domain, completed using reference TRBV2 and TRBJ2-1, is EPEVTQTPSHQVTQMGQEVILRCVPISNHLYFYWYRQILGQKVEFLVSFYNNEISEKSEIFDDQFSVERPDGSNFTLKIRSTKLEDSAMYFCASKNGADSYNEQFFGPGTRLTVL.

J is TRBJ1-5 and V is TRBV5-1; the match to TRBD1 covers 8 bases. The CDR3 contains 19 residues. Germline V gene data show CDR1 as SGHRS and CDR2 as YFSETQ. The trim removed 0 bases at V and 4 bases at J, leaving 15 bases unmatched. The CDR3 nucleotides are TGCGCCAGCAGCTTGGATCCAGGGGGCCCCAGTAGTCGAAATCAGCCCCAGCATTTT. This translates into CASSLDPGGPSSRNQPQHF.

The rearrangement uses TRBV18 and TRBJ2-1; the match to TRBD2 covers 8 bases. The V and J ends lost 5 bases and 7 bases, in that order; junction bases with no gene match: 13. The CDR3 length is 16 residues. Germline V gene data show CDR1 as KGHSH and CDR2 as LQKENI. CDR3 sequence (DNA): TGTGCCAGCTCAGAGGGCACCGCGGGAGGAAGAAATGAGCAGTTCTTC. This codes for CASSEGTAGGRNEQFF.

The table lists this clone with a few counts. V and J are TRBV11-2 and TRBJ2-3, with TRBD2 as a possible D gene (5 bases). Germline values: CDR1 SGHAT, CDR2 FQNNGV. The CDR3 covers 12 residues. Deletions cut 4 bases from V and 5 bases from J, with 7 bases between. In nucleotides, the CDR3 is TGTGCCAGCAGCTCTGAGGGAGATACGCAGTATTTT. Protein product: CASSSEGDTQYF.

This chain uses TRBV27 with TRBJ2-7; no firm D call. Germline CDR1 is MNHEY and CDR2 is SMNVEV (reference sequence). The V end was cut by 8 bases, the J end by 1 base, with 9 bases between. The CDR3 loop spans 12 amino acids. Here the CDR3 reads CASGLISYEQYF. The CDR3 nucleotides are TGTGCCAGCGGGCTAATTTCCTACGAGCAGTACTTC.

V gene TRBV6-1 combines with J gene TRBJ2-1; TRBD1 agrees at 7 bases. Per germline, CDR1 MNHNS and CDR2 SASEGT. V trimming: 3 bases; J trimming: 2 bases; junction bases outside the gene matches: 4. The CDR3 loop spans 15 amino acids. The CDR3 region has the DNA TGTGCCAGCAGTGAGACGGGACAGACCTACAATGAGCAGTTCTTC. Protein: CASSETGQTYNEQFF.

This chain connects TRBV7-6 to TRBJ2-5; weak D call: TRBD1 (6 bases). The CDR3 runs 14 residues. V lost 1 base and J 2 bases, leaving 8 bases between the germline ends. Germline V gene sequence: CDR1 SGHVS, CDR2 FNYEAQ. CDR3 coding DNA: TGTGCCAGCAGCTTAGATACAGGGCAAGAGACCCAGTACTTC. Translation: CASSLDTGQETQYF.

This clone was picked up one time. The chain links TRBV19 to TRBJ1-1; D might be TRBD1 (6 bases). Germline CDR1 and CDR2: LNHDA and SQIVND (reference sequence). The CDR3 loop spans 13 amino acids. Deletions cut 5 bases from V and 3 bases from J, with 10 bases between. The chain's CDR3 is CASSVGGHTEAFF. In nucleotides, the CDR3 is TGTGCCAGTAGTGTAGGGGGGCACACTGAAGCTTTCTTT.

The rearrangement links TRBV10-1 to TRBJ2-3; 8 bases align to TRBD2. Germline trimming cut 8 bases from V and 0 bases from J; bases unmatched to any gene: 7. The CDR3 sequence is 15 residues long. Germline loops: CDR1 WNHNN, CDR2 SYGVQD (reference sequence). CDR3 in amino acids: CASQRAGDSTDTQYF. The CDR3 DNA is TGCGCCAGCCAAAGAGCGGGAGATAGCACAGATACGCAGTATTTT.

This chain links TRBV27 with TRBJ2-7, with TRBD1 identical over 7 bases. In germline, CDR1 is MNHEY, CDR2 SMNVEV (reference sequence). The trim removed 7 bases at V and 6 bases at J, leaving 9 bases unmatched. The CDR3 length is 13 residues. CDR3: CASKTRQGVEQYF. The DNA of the CDR3 is TGTGCCAGCAAGACGAGACAGGGAGTCGAGCAGTACTTC.

The J gene is TRBJ2-1, the V gene TRBV4-1; 13 bases are shared with TRBD2. This CDR3 region has 16 residues. Germline CDR1 reads MGHRA; CDR2 reads YSYEKL. Trimming removed 3 bases from V and 5 bases from J; junction bases left unmatched: 4. This CDR3 is CASSHWTSGSDNEQFF. The CDR3 nucleotides are TGCGCCAGCAGCCATTGGACTAGCGGGAGTGACAATGAGCAGTTCTTC.

In its sample, this clone was seen a few times. The V call is TRBV29-1, the J call TRBJ1-1, with TRBD1 as a possible D gene (6 bases). Germline CDR1 reads SQVTM; CDR2 reads ANQGSEA. The CDR3 is made up of 12 amino acids. Trimming took off 7 bases at V and 1 base at J, with 10 bases between the two ends. The CDR3 is CSGGRENTEAFF. The CDR3 nucleotides read TGCAGCGGGGGGCGCGAGAACACTGAAGCTTTCTTT.

The chain combines TRBV6-5 with TRBJ2-1; 9 bases are shared with TRBD1. J lost 10 bases, V lost 6 bases, and 1 base had no gene match. This CDR3 comprises 11 residues. Germline V lookup: CDR1 MNHEY, CDR2 SVGAGI. CDR3 in amino acids: CASRTGGEQFF. CDR3 in DNA: TGTGCCAGCAGAACAGGGGGCGAGCAGTTCTTC.

The chain combines TRBV23-1 with TRBJ1-5; no firm D call. TRBV23-1 is treated as an ORF (open reading frame) with a function not yet certain. This CDR3 is 13 amino acids long. V was trimmed by 4 bases and J by 0 bases, leaving 4 bases between them. CDR3: CASSPLSNQPQHF. The CDR3 nucleotides read TGCGCCAGCAGTCCCCTTAGCAATCAGCCCCAGCATTTT.